This T cell receptor beta chain stems from a study of T-cell memory formation after mild COVID-19. Whole-study findings and limits: Contracting CD4+ clones were located mainly in CM and EM, and CD8+ clones in EMRA.

Employing constant-segment primers, 5'RACE generated TCR alpha and TCR beta cDNA libraries bearing sample barcodes and UMIs. TCRdb passed the 5' RACE reads through MiXCR, listing each CDR3 protein once. The data show about 470,000 distinct CDR3 sequences, with approximately 23% seen just once and approximately 12% held by the top ten. This clonotype was counted a few times. Its target is not known. V lost 3 bases to trimming and J lost 6 bases; unmatched junction nucleotides: 5. CDR1 is KGHDR and CDR2 is SFDVKD in the germline V gene. The CDR3 sequence is 15 residues long. This TCR derives from an adult woman who had mild COVID-19 (a few samples of this study predate the infection). Cell type and time point are not known. Input material: PBMCs or a T cell subset sorted from them (not recorded which). The V and J genes are TRBV24-1 and TRBJ2-7, with 12 bases aligning to TRBD1. CDR3 protein: CATSDVRGQGAEQYF. The CDR3 DNA sequence: TGTGCCACCAGTGATGTGCGGGGACAGGGGGCCGAGCAGTACTTC.